This T cell receptor beta chain was documented in a study of beta chain features in type 1 diabetes. Study-level background: Cell yields, gender and age were comparable in patients and healthy donors. The number of sorted cells examined across all samples was around 99 million. Points from the study as a whole: The naive, central memory and Treg TCRB repertoires of patients appeared to be more similar to one another than those of healthy donors. Sequencing from cDNA could over-represent high-TCR-expressing cells.

Trimming took 1 base from V and 0 from J, leaving 8 bases between them. This CDR3 contains 15 residues. Germline loops: CDR1 LGHNA, CDR2 YSLEER. What was sequenced were expressed TCRB transcripts, since all of the isolated RNA had been reverse transcribed. The assay was immunoSEQ multiplex PCR, and TCRdb's table has in-frame clones only and misses some. This table has roughly 450,000 clones, 11% appearing once. With respect to this clone: Its antigen is currently unknown.

Source material: naive CD4+ T cells from blood. The gene calls are TRBV4-3 and TRBJ2-3; D possibly uses TRBD1 or TRBD2 (5 bases each). The origin of this receptor is a woman aged 18 to 35 in good health. CDR3 sequence reads: CASSQGGSSTDTQYF. The CDR3, as DNA: TGCGCCAGCAGCCAAGGGGGGTCTAGCACAGATACGCAGTATTTT.